A single sample gave rise to the 27 T cell receptor beta chains below, sequenced in a study of monozygotic twins with inflammatory bowel disease. TCRdb re-called the 5' RACE reads; every CDR3 protein appears as one record, without DNA. The data include about 130,000 distinct CDR3 sequences; the top ten clones carry more than 0.95%. The specimen was blood. These receptors originate from a human donor with ulcerative colitis or Crohn's disease, or a healthy co-twin of an affected twin (not recorded which).

V is TRBV18 and J is TRBJ2-7; the D call from TCRdb, TRBD2, cannot be confirmed without DNA. Per the germline V gene, CDR1 is KGHSH and CDR2 is LQKENI. This CDR3 comprises 14 residues. This chain's CDR3 is CASSPRRGSFEQYF.

The chain couples TRBV29-1 to TRBJ1-2. Germline values: CDR1 SQVTM, CDR2 ANQGSEA. The CDR3 length is 12 residues. CDR3 loop: CSVRPSAGGYTF. Looking up the rest from reference TRBV29-1 and TRBJ1-2 gives the full variable domain: SAVISQKPSRDICQRGTSLTIQCQVDSQVTMMFWYRQQPGQSLTLIATANQGSEATYESGFVIDKFPISRPNLTFSTLTVSNMSPEDSSIYLCSVRPSAGGYTFGSGTRLTVV.

The gene calls are TRBV10-2 and TRBJ1-5. This CDR3 has 15 residues. Germline assignment: CDR1 WSHSY and CDR2 SAAADI. CDR3 residues: CASSEGGAHNQPQHF.

The chain has TRBV20-1 and TRBJ2-3; TCRdb returns TRBD1, unconfirmable since there is no DNA. The germline gives CDR1 DFQATT, CDR2 SNEGSKA (reference sequence). This CDR3 spans 13 amino acids. CDR3 region: CRGGGGSTDTQYF.

J is TRBJ1-2 and V is TRBV29-1; TCRdb proposes TRBD1, but this gene call is untestable without DNA. This CDR3 is 12 amino acids long. In germline, CDR1 is SQVTM, CDR2 ANQGSEA. Here the CDR3 reads CSVEGGIYGYTF.

The chain joins TRBV7-3 to TRBJ2-1; TCRdb returns TRBD2, unconfirmable since there is no DNA. Germline V gives CDR1 SGHTA, CDR2 FQGTGA. CDR3 length: 15 amino acids. This CDR3 is CASSSTSGTYNEQFF. Supplemented by reference TRBV7-3 and TRBJ2-1, the full variable domain reads GAGVSQTPSNKVTEKGKYVELRCDPISGHTALYWYRQSLGQGPEFLIYFQGTGAADDSGLPNDRFFAVRPEGSVSTLKIQRTERGDSAVYLCASSSTSGTYNEQFFGPGTRLTVL.

This chain joins TRBV9 and TRBJ1-3; no DNA is available, so the TRBD1 call from TCRdb remains unchecked. This CDR3 has 15 residues. Germline loops: CDR1 SGDLS, CDR2 YYNGEE. CDR3 region: CASSVQGYSGNTIYF.

The chain has TRBV7-3 and TRBJ2-7; TCRdb names TRBD1, which stays unverified in the absence of DNA. The CDR3 is made up of 16 amino acids. Germline V lookup: CDR1 SGHTA, CDR2 FQGTGA. CDR3 sequence reads: CASSPKGTANGYEQYF.

The chain joins TRBV25-1 to TRBJ1-1; as DNA is missing, the TRBD1 call by TCRdb cannot be tested. Germline CDR1 and CDR2: MGHDK and SYGVNS. The CDR3 consists of 15 residues. The CDR3 here is CASSDVGRGQPEAFF.

V is TRBV9 and J is TRBJ1-1. The CDR3 runs to 16 residues. CDR1 is SGDLS and CDR2 is YYNGEE in the germline V gene. CDR3 amino acids: CASSPLEGTGHTEAFF.

This chain joins TRBV20-1 and TRBJ2-7. Germline V lookup: CDR1 DFQATT, CDR2 SNEGSKA (reference sequence). The length of the CDR3 is 15 residues. The CDR3 loop reads CSARDHLLSSYEQYF.

The V and J genes are TRBV7-9 and TRBJ1-1. This CDR3 region has 11 residues. Germline CDR1 and CDR2: SEHNR and FQNEAQ (reference sequence). CDR3 loop: CASSLQYEAFF.

CDR3 region: CASSLGRNNEQFF. The rearrangement joins TRBV11-2 to TRBJ2-1. Germline loops: CDR1 SGHAT, CDR2 FQNNGV. This CDR3 spans 13 amino acids.

The chain has TRBV7-2 and TRBJ2-1. The CDR3 spans 14 residues. CDR1 SGHTA and CDR2 FQGNSA come from the germline V gene. CDR3 sequence: CASARDKFYNEQFF.

The J gene is TRBJ1-1, the V gene TRBV12-3 or TRBV12-4. The CDR3 is made up of 14 amino acids. The CDR3 here is CASSLTTRGTEAFF.

CDR3 amino acids: CASSTRQALNYGYTF. The rearrangement joins TRBV19 to TRBJ1-2; TCRdb lists TRBD1, though no DNA is available to test this call. The CDR3 length is 15 residues. Germline V CDR1 and CDR2: LNHDA, SQIVND (reference sequence).

The chain uses TRBV7-3 and TRBJ2-7; TCRdb gives TRBD1 as the D gene, but with no DNA this cannot be confirmed. CDR1 SGHTA and CDR2 FQGTGA come from the germline V gene. The CDR3 extends over 15 amino acids. The CDR3 loop reads CASSLKAGATYEQYF.

J is TRBJ2-1 and V is TRBV7-2; checking the TCRdb D call of TRBD2 is not possible without DNA. Germline loops: CDR1 SGHTA, CDR2 FQGNSA. The CDR3 has 15 residues. CDR3 sequence: CASSATSGRLGEQFF.

The genes are TRBV25-1 and TRBJ2-5; the D gene TCRdb calls, TRBD1, cannot be checked with no DNA. Germline lookup yields CDR1 MGHDK and CDR2 SYGVNS. The CDR3 runs 17 residues. CDR3 sequence: CASSEGPRGPRSWTQYF.

The chain couples TRBV9 to TRBJ2-1; absent DNA, TCRdb's TRBD2 call cannot be checked. The CDR3 runs 16 residues. Germline V lookup: CDR1 SGDLS, CDR2 YYNGEE. The CDR3 here is CASSGGLAGPYNEQFF. Together with reference TRBV9 and TRBJ2-1, the CDR3 gives the full variable domain: DSGVTQTPKHLITATGQRVTLRCSPRSGDLSVYWYQQSLDQGLQFLIQYYNGEERAKGNILERFSAQQFPDLHSELNLSSLELGDSALYFCASSGGLAGPYNEQFFGPGTRLTVL.

J is TRBJ2-7 and V is TRBV29-1; as DNA is missing, the TRBD1 call by TCRdb cannot be tested. Germline values: CDR1 SQVTM, CDR2 ANQGSEA. This CDR3 spans 12 amino acids. CDR3: CSVAGTGTEQYF.

The V call is TRBV5-1, the J call TRBJ2-3; there is no DNA to check the TCRdb D call of TRBD2. The CDR3 loop spans 18 amino acids. Germline V gene data show CDR1 as SGHRS and CDR2 as YFSETQ. The CDR3 sequence: CASSLGLAGGSSTDTQYF.

This CDR3 reads CAWSAFGGTSGTYEQFF. This sequence joins TRBV30 and TRBJ2-1; the D call of TRBD2 rests on TCRdb alone, since no DNA is present to check it. Germline V gene sequence: CDR1 GTSNPN, CDR2 SVGIG (reference sequence). CDR3 size: 17 residues.

The chain combines TRBV29-1 with TRBJ1-5; TCRdb outputs TRBD1, but without DNA this stays unchecked. This CDR3 comprises 14 residues. Germline lookup yields CDR1 SQVTM and CDR2 ANQGSEA. CDR3 sequence reads: CSVVSGGGNQPQHF.

The V and J genes are TRBV7-7 and TRBJ1-1. This CDR3 spans 18 amino acids. Germline V gene data show CDR1 as SSHAT and CDR2 as FNYEAQ (reference sequence). This CDR3 reads CASSLANLLQGWAAEAFF.

This rearrangement joins TRBV9 to TRBJ2-7. There are 12 residues in the CDR3. The germline CDR1 and CDR2 sequences are SGDLS and YYNGEE. The CDR3 loop reads CASSGGPYEQYF.

The V call is TRBV27, the J call TRBJ2-5; there is no DNA to check the TCRdb D call of TRBD1. Germline V CDR1 and CDR2: MNHEY, SMNVEV (reference sequence). CDR3 length equals 13 residues. CDR3 sequence: CASLDTIQETQYF.